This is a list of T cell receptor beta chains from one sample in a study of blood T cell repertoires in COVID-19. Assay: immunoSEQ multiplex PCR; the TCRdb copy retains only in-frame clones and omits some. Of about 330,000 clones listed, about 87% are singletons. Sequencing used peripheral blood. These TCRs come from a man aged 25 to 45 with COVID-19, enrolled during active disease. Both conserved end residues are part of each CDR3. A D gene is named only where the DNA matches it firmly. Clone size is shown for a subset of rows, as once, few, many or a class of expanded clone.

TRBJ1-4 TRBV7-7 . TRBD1 CAVGTGTASEKLFF TGTGCCGTAGGGACCGGGACAGCCTCTGAAAAACTGTTTTTT
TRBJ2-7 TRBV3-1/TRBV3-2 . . CASSPRLGQTYEQYF TGTGCCAGCAGCCCCCGCTTGGGGCAGACCTACGAGCAGTACTTC
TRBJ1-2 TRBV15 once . CATSREGSSRDYGYTF TGTGCCACCAGCAGGGAAGGTAGCTCCAGAGACTATGGCTACACCTTC
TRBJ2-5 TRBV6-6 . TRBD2 CASSLRTSGRGETQYF TGTGCCAGCAGTTTACGCACTAGCGGGAGGGGAGAGACCCAGTACTTC
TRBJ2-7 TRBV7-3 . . CASRATSAGEQYF TGTGCCAGCAGGGCTACTAGTGCCGGCGAGCAGTACTTC
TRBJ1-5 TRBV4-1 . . CASSQDSGAGQPQHF TGCGCCAGCAGCCAAGATTCAGGGGCCGGTCAGCCCCAGCATTTT
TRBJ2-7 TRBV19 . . CASSIGQGSVSYEQYF TGTGCCAGTAGTATAGGTCAGGGTTCGGTTTCCTACGAGCAGTACTTC
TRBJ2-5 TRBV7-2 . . CASSLVWAGQETQYF TGTGCCAGCAGCTTAGTCTGGGCAGGCCAAGAGACCCAGTACTTC
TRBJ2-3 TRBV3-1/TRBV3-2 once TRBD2 CASSQALAGLTDTQYF TGTGCCAGCAGCCAAGCCCTAGCGGGACTCACAGATACGCAGTATTTT
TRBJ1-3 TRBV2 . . CASSGRVGNTIYF TGTGCCAGCAGTGGACGGGTTGGAAACACCATATATTTT
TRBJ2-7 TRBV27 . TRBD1 CASSLKGQGPPYEQYF TGTGCCAGCAGTTTAAAGGGACAGGGGCCTCCCTACGAGCAGTACTTC
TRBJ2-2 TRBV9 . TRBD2 CASSVYVAGDPGELFF TGTGCCAGCAGCGTATATGTGGCGGGAGACCCCGGGGAGCTGTTTTTT
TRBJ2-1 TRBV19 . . CASSNGLSVGDEQFF TGTGCCAGTAGTAACGGACTATCAGTAGGGGATGAGCAGTTCTTC
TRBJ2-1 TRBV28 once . CASSSTGAQFF TGTGCCAGCAGTTCCACAGGTGCGCAGTTCTTC
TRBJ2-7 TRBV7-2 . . CASSLIAAIFYEQYF TGTGCCAGCAGCTTAATAGCGGCTATATTTTACGAGCAGTACTTC
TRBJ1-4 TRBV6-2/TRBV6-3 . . CASSYDREEKLFF TGTGCCAGCAGTTACGACAGAGAAGAAAAACTGTTTTTT
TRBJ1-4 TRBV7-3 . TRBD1 CASSTGGQGEKLFF TGTGCCAGCAGCACAGGGGGCCAGGGTGAAAAACTGTTTTTT
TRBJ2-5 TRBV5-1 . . CASSLDQDGAQETQYF TGCGCCAGCAGCTTGGACCAGGATGGGGCTCAAGAGACCCAGTACTTC
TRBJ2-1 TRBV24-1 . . CATSDVPRIVGYNEQFF TGTGCCACCAGTGATGTACCTAGGATCGTGGGCTACAATGAGCAGTTCTTC
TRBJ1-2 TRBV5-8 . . CASSFGPTSGYGYTF TGTGCCAGCAGCTTCGGCCCGACGTCGGGCTATGGCTACACCTTC
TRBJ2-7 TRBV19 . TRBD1 CASSSYRAGGIYEQYF TGTGCCAGTAGTTCGTACCGAGCAGGGGGAATCTACGAGCAGTACTTC
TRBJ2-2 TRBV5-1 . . CASSPQGTGELFF TGCGCCAGCAGCCCCCAGGGGACCGGGGAGCTGTTTTTT
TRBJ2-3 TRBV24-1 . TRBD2 CATSDVGTSGDNTDTQYF TGTGCCACCAGTGATGTTGGGACTAGCGGGGACAACACAGATACGCAGTATTTT
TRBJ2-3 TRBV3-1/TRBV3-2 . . CASSQELDFTDTDTQYF TGTGCCAGCAGCCAAGAATTAGACTTCACCGACACAGATACGCAGTATTTT
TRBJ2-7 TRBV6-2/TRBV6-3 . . CASSYRGYEQYF TGTGCCAGCAGTTACAGGGGCTACGAGCAGTACTTC
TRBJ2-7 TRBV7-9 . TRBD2 CASSFLGPRTSGGGQYF TGTGCCAGCAGTTTTTTGGGCCCCCGGACTAGCGGGGGAGGGCAGTACTTC
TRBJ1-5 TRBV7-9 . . CASSLGGTLSNQPQHF TGTGCCAGCAGCTTAGGGGGGACACTCAGCAATCAGCCCCAGCATTTT
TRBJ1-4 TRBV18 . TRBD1 CASSPPDRAGEKLFF TGTGCCAGCTCACCACCGGACAGGGCTGGGGAAAAACTGTTTTTT
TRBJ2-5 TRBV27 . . CASSLWAGIDETQYF TGTGCCAGCAGTTTATGGGCGGGGATCGATGAGACCCAGTACTTC
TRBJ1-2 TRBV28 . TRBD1 CASSLLGTDYGYTF TGTGCCAGCAGTTTATTAGGGACAGACTATGGCTACACCTTC
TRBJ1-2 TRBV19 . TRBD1 CASSLRRPTGDNYGYTF TGTGCCAGTAGTCTTCGTCGCCCGACAGGGGACAACTATGGCTACACCTTC
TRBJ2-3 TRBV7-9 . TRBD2 CASSFGWTSGGGDTQYF TGTGCCAGCAGCTTCGGGTGGACTAGCGGGGGAGGGGATACGCAGTATTTT
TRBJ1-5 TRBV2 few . CASSETTRGANQPQHF TGTGCCAGCAGTGAAACAACCAGGGGAGCCAATCAGCCCCAGCATTTT
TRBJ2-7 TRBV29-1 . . CSAYGPGYEQYF TGCAGCGCCTATGGGCCAGGCTACGAGCAGTACTTC
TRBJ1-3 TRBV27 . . CASSLTIGGPGNTIYF TGTGCCAGCAGTCTGACTATAGGCGGGCCTGGAAACACCATATATTTT
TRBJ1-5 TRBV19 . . CASSMIGASPGNQPQHF TGTGCCAGTAGTATGATAGGGGCCTCTCCGGGCAATCAGCCCCAGCATTTT
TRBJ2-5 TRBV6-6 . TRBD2 CASSPPGLAGGLGETQYF TGTGCCAGCAGTCCTCCGGGACTAGCGGGGGGGCTAGGAGAGACCCAGTACTTC
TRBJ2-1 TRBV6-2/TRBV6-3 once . CASSAPGLTRGEQFF TGTGCCAGCAGTGCCCCAGGACTAACAAGGGGTGAGCAGTTCTTC
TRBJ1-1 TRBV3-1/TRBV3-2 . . CASSQLGGGVEAFF TGTGCCAGCAGCCAACTAGGCGGCGGCGTGGAAGCTTTCTTT
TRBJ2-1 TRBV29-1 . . CSGQTGGGNEQFF TGCAGCGGTCAAACAGGGGGGGGTAATGAGCAGTTCTTC
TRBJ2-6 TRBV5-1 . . CASSYDGLSGANVLTF TGCGCCAGCAGTTATGACGGACTCTCTGGGGCCAACGTCCTGACTTTC
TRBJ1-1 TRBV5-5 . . CASSLTGGFFTNQAFF TGTGCCAGCAGCTTGACCGGAGGGTTTTTCACCAACCAAGCTTTCTTT
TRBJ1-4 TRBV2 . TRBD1 CASSEARTGLNEKLFF TGTGCCAGCAGTGAAGCACGGACAGGTTTGAACGAAAAACTGTTTTTT
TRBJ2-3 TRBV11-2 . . CASSFNSEGADTQYF TGTGCCAGCAGCTTTAATTCGGAGGGAGCAGATACGCAGTATTTT
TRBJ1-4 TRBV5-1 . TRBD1 CASSLGDRGVEKLFF TGCGCCAGCAGCTTGGGGGACAGGGGAGTAGAAAAACTGTTTTTT
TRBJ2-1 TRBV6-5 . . CASSIGGPEQFF TGTGCCAGCAGTATCGGGGGGCCTGAGCAGTTCTTC
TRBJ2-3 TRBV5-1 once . CASSEGHQKSTDTQYF TGCGCCAGCAGCGAGGGACACCAAAAAAGCACAGATACGCAGTATTTT
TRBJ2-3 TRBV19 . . CASSPAGSATDTQYF TGTGCCAGTAGTCCCGCCGGGAGTGCAACAGATACGCAGTATTTT